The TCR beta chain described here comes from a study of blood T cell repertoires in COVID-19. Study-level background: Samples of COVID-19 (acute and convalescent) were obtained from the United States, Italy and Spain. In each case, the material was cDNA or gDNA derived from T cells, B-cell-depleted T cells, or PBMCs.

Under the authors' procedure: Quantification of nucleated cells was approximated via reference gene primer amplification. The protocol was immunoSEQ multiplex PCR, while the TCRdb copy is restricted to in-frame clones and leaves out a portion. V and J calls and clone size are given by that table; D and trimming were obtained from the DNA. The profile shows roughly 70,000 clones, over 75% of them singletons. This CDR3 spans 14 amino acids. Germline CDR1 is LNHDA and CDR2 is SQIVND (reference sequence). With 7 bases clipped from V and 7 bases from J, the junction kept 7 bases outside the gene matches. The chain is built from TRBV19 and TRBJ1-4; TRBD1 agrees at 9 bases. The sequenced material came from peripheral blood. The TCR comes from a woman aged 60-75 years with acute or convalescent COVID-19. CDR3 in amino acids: CASTNRGRVEKLFF. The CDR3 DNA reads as TGTGCCAGTACGAACAGGGGGCGCGTTGAAAAACTGTTTTTT.